This record covers a single T cell receptor beta chain. The sample is drawn from a study of blood T cell repertoires in COVID-19. About the research overall: The cDNA or gDNA used as material had been derived from T cells, B-cell-depleted T cells, or PBMCs.

Profiled with immunoSEQ multiplex PCR; TCRdb holds only in-frame clones, not every one. The sample lists 60,000 to 80,000 clones, about 85% seen once, with roughly 13% in the top ten. Recruited during active infection, patients (from Seattle) were subsequently followed longitudinally. The CDR3 covers 11 residues. Trimming left V 4 bases short and J 3 bases short, with 4 bases between. CDR1 is MDHEN, CDR2 SYDVKM, per germline. The V gene is TRBV28, the J gene TRBJ2-7; no reliable D call. This sequence was found in a man aged 45-65 years with COVID-19, enrolled during active disease. The specimen sequenced was peripheral blood. The CDR3 is CASSSIYEQYF. Here the CDR3 DNA reads TGTGCCAGCAGTTCTATCTACGAGCAGTACTTC.